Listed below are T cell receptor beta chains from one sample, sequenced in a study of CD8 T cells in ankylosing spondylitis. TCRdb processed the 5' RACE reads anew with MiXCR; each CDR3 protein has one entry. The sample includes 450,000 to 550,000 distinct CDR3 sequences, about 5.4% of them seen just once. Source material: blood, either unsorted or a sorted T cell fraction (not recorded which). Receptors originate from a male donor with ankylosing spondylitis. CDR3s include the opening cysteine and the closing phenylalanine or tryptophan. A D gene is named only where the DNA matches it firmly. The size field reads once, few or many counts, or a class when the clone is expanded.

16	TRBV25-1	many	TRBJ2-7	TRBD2	CASSGWTSGSSYEQYF	TGTGCCAGCAGTGGATGGACTAGCGGAAGCTCCTACGAGCAGTACTTC
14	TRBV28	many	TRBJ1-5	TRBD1	CASSETGGFQPQHF	TGTGCCAGCAGTGAGACAGGGGGCTTTCAGCCCCAGCATTTT
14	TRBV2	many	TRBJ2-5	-	CASSSSKTQETQYF	TGTGCCAGCAGCTCCAGCAAGACCCAAGAGACCCAGTACTTC
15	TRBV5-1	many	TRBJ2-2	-	CASSRGDANTGELFF	TGCGCCAGCAGTCGCGGGGACGCGAACACCGGGGAGCTGTTTTTT
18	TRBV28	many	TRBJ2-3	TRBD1	CASRKRGTGGKRTDTQYF	TGTGCCAGCAGGAAACGCGGGACAGGGGGTAAACGCACAGATACGCAGTATTTT
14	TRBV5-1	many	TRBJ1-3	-	CASSYDRLGNTIYF	TGCGCCAGCAGCTACGACAGGCTTGGAAACACCATATATTTT
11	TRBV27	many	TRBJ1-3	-	CASTGGNTIYF	TGTGCCAGCACAGGTGGAAACACCATATATTTT
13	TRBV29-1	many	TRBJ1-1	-	CSVGTGPNTEAFF	TGCAGCGTTGGCACGGGGCCGAACACTGAAGCTTTCTTT
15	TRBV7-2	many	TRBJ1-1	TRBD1	CASSLAGTAITEAFF	TGTGCCAGCAGCTTAGCCGGGACAGCGATTACTGAAGCTTTCTTT
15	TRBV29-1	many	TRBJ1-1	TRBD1	CSVGGRGPMNTEAFF	TGCAGCGTTGGAGGAAGGGGGCCTATGAACACTGAAGCTTTCTTT
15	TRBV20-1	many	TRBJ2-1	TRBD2	CSARGSLAGGNEQFF	TGCAGTGCTAGAGGGTCTCTAGCGGGAGGCAATGAGCAGTTCTTC
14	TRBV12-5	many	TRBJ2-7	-	CASSRAGRTYEQYF	TGTGCTAGTTCTAGGGCAGGGAGAACCTACGAGCAGTACTTC
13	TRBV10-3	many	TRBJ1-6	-	CAISDTGKSPLHF	TGTGCCATCAGTGATACAGGGAAGTCACCCCTCCACTTT
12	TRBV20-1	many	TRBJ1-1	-	CSARASSAEAFF	TGCAGTGCTAGAGCGAGTTCCGCTGAAGCTTTCTTT
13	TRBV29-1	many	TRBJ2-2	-	CSTTDYHTGELFF	TGCAGCACAACGGACTACCACACCGGGGAGCTGTTTTTT
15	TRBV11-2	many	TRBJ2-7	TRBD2	CASSLDRAGAYEQYF	TGTGCCAGCAGCTTAGATAGGGCGGGGGCCTACGAGCAGTACTTC